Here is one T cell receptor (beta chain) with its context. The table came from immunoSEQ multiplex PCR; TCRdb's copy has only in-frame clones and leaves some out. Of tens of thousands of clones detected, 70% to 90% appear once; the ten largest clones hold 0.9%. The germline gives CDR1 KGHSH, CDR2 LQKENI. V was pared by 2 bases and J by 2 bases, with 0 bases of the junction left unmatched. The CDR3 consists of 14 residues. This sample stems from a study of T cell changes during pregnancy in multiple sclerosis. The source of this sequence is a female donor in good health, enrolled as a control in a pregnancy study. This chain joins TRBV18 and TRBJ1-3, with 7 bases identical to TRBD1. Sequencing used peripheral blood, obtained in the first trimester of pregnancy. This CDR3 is CASSPDRAGNTIYF. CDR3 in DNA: TGTGCCAGCTCACCAGACAGGGCTGGAAACACCATATATTTT. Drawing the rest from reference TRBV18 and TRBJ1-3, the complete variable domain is NAGVMQNPRHLVRRRGQEARLRCSPMKGHSHVYWYRQLPEEGLKFMVYLQKENIIDESGMPKERFSAEFPKEGPSILRIQQVVRGDSAAYFCASSPDRAGNTIYFGEGSWLTVV.